These T cell receptor beta chains were read from a single sample in a study of blood T cell repertoires in COVID-19. Repertoires were generated with immunoSEQ multiplex PCR, while TCRdb's copy carries only in-frame clones and drops some. The table lists about 68,000 clones, 70% to 90% of them singletons, with 3.4% in the top ten. Material for sequencing was peripheral blood. Source of these receptors: a woman in her forties or fifties with COVID-19, enrolled during active disease. Both conserved end residues are part of each CDR3. The D gene is left open where the match is weak. A clone size is listed for some rows: how often the clone was seen (once, few, many), or a class if it is expanded.

j_call: TRBJ1-2
clone_size: .
d_call: TRBD1
v_call: TRBV6-6
cdr3_aa: CASSDRADNYGYTF
cdr3_nt: TGTGCCAGCAGTGACAGGGCGGACAACTATGGCTACACCTTC

j_call: TRBJ2-3
clone_size: .
d_call: .
v_call: TRBV11-3
cdr3_aa: CASSLGPSSSTDTQYF
cdr3_nt: TGTGCCAGCAGCTTAGGTCCTAGCAGTAGCACAGATACGCAGTATTTT

j_call: TRBJ2-3
clone_size: .
d_call: .
v_call: TRBV7-8
cdr3_aa: CASSPRRARAPDTQYF
cdr3_nt: TGTGCCAGCAGCCCAAGGCGGGCAAGAGCCCCAGATACGCAGTATTTT

j_call: TRBJ2-7
clone_size: .
d_call: TRBD2
v_call: TRBV11-2
cdr3_aa: CASSLLPRLAGDEQYF
cdr3_nt: TGTGCCAGCAGCTTACTACCCCGACTAGCGGGAGACGAGCAGTACTTC

j_call: TRBJ1-1
clone_size: .
d_call: .
v_call: TRBV29-1
cdr3_aa: CSVSTGMNTEAFF
cdr3_nt: TGCAGCGTTTCTACAGGGATGAACACTGAAGCTTTCTTT

j_call: TRBJ2-1
clone_size: .
d_call: TRBD1
v_call: TRBV7-9
cdr3_aa: CASSLAAGGIEQFF
cdr3_nt: TGTGCCAGCAGCTTAGCGGCAGGGGGCATTGAGCAGTTCTTC

j_call: TRBJ1-2
clone_size: .
d_call: TRBD1
v_call: TRBV9
cdr3_aa: CASSVGTGGTGRYGYTF
cdr3_nt: TGTGCCAGCAGCGTCGGGACAGGGGGGACCGGACGCTATGGCTACACCTTC

j_call: TRBJ2-7
clone_size: .
d_call: .
v_call: TRBV4-3
cdr3_aa: CASSQDPDSSYEQYF
cdr3_nt: TGCGCCAGCAGCCAAGATCCTGACTCCTCCTACGAGCAGTACTTC

j_call: TRBJ2-3
clone_size: .
d_call: .
v_call: TRBV7-2
cdr3_aa: CASSSTAPTDTQYF
cdr3_nt: TGTGCCAGCAGCTCGACTGCCCCCACAGATACGCAGTATTTT

j_call: TRBJ2-2
clone_size: .
d_call: .
v_call: TRBV3-1/TRBV3-2
cdr3_aa: CASSQEQGLRPGELFF
cdr3_nt: TGTGCCAGCAGCCAAGAGCAGGGACTCCGACCCGGGGAGCTGTTTTTT

j_call: TRBJ2-3
clone_size: .
d_call: TRBD2
v_call: TRBV11-2
cdr3_aa: CASSLQLAGTDTQYF
cdr3_nt: TGTGCCAGCAGCCTCCAACTAGCGGGCACAGATACGCAGTATTTT

j_call: TRBJ2-5
clone_size: .
d_call: TRBD1
v_call: TRBV12-3/TRBV12-4
cdr3_aa: CASSPTGGETQYF
cdr3_nt: TGTGCCAGCAGTCCCACAGGGGGGGAGACCCAGTACTTC

j_call: TRBJ2-7
clone_size: .
d_call: .
v_call: TRBV4-1
cdr3_aa: CASSQGTNSYEQYF
cdr3_nt: TGCGCCAGCAGCCAAGGGACTAACTCCTACGAGCAGTACTTC

j_call: TRBJ2-1
clone_size: .
d_call: .
v_call: TRBV6-2/TRBV6-3
cdr3_aa: CASSYSKREKQFF
cdr3_nt: TGTGCCAGCAGTTACTCGAAACGGGAGAAGCAGTTCTTC

j_call: TRBJ1-5
clone_size: few
d_call: TRBD1
v_call: TRBV13
cdr3_aa: CASSFRRGDRLNQPQHF
cdr3_nt: TGTGCCAGCAGCTTCCGCAGGGGGGACAGACTTAATCAGCCCCAGCATTTT

j_call: TRBJ2-1
clone_size: few
d_call: TRBD1
v_call: TRBV7-9
cdr3_aa: CASSFDRGRLHEQFF
cdr3_nt: TGTGCCAGCAGCTTCGACAGGGGGCGGCTCCATGAGCAGTTCTTC

j_call: TRBJ1-4
clone_size: few
d_call: TRBD1
v_call: TRBV4-3
cdr3_aa: CASSYLTGGDEKLFF
cdr3_nt: TGCGCCAGCAGCTATTTGACAGGGGGCGACGAAAAACTGTTTTTT

j_call: TRBJ1-5
clone_size: .
d_call: .
v_call: TRBV28
cdr3_aa: CASRTSGWSNQPQHF
cdr3_nt: TGTGCCAGCAGGACCTCAGGGTGGAGCAATCAGCCCCAGCATTTT

j_call: TRBJ1-5
clone_size: once
d_call: .
v_call: TRBV19
cdr3_aa: CASSSPLQVGMQPQHF
cdr3_nt: TGTGCCAGTAGTTCTCCCCTACAGGTTGGAATGCAGCCCCAGCATTTT

j_call: TRBJ1-4
clone_size: .
d_call: .
v_call: TRBV18
cdr3_aa: CASSPTGLATNEKLFF
cdr3_nt: TGTGCCAGCTCACCGACAGGACTGGCAACTAATGAAAAACTGTTTTTT

j_call: TRBJ2-3
clone_size: .
d_call: .
v_call: TRBV6-4
cdr3_aa: CASSVDYTDTQYF
cdr3_nt: TGTGCCAGCAGTGTTGACTACACAGATACGCAGTATTTT

j_call: TRBJ2-1
clone_size: .
d_call: .
v_call: TRBV27
cdr3_aa: CASSPVSGQHNEQFF
cdr3_nt: TGTGCCAGCAGTCCTGTCTCCGGACAGCACAATGAGCAGTTCTTC

j_call: TRBJ2-7
clone_size: .
d_call: TRBD2
v_call: TRBV7-8
cdr3_aa: CASSLLLAEIDEYF
cdr3_nt: TGTGCCAGCAGCTTATTACTAGCGGAGATAGACGAGTACTTC

j_call: TRBJ1-4
clone_size: once
d_call: .
v_call: TRBV6-6
cdr3_aa: CASSYSDQGIEKLFF
cdr3_nt: TGTGCCAGCAGTTACTCTGATCAGGGAATCGAAAAACTGTTTTTT

j_call: TRBJ2-7
clone_size: .
d_call: .
v_call: TRBV3-1/TRBV3-2
cdr3_aa: CASSQELVVSEQYF
cdr3_nt: TGTGCCAGCAGCCAAGAGTTGGTAGTTTCCGAGCAGTACTTC

j_call: TRBJ2-7
clone_size: few
d_call: .
v_call: TRBV21-1
cdr3_aa: CASSRGQGGSYEQYF
cdr3_nt: TGTGCCAGCAGCAGGGGACAGGGAGGATCCTACGAGCAGTACTTC

j_call: TRBJ2-1
clone_size: once
d_call: .
v_call: TRBV30
cdr3_aa: CACRDFYEQFF
cdr3_nt: TGTGCCTGTCGGGACTTTTATGAGCAGTTCTTC

j_call: TRBJ2-7
clone_size: .
d_call: TRBD1
v_call: TRBV5-1
cdr3_aa: CASSGTGGVSPLYEQYF
cdr3_nt: TGCGCCAGCAGCGGGACAGGGGGCGTATCCCCCCTCTACGAGCAGTACTTC

j_call: TRBJ2-2
clone_size: .
d_call: TRBD2
v_call: TRBV6-6
cdr3_aa: CASSPGLADTGELFF
cdr3_nt: TGTGCCAGCAGCCCGGGACTAGCAGACACCGGGGAGCTGTTTTTT

j_call: TRBJ2-5
clone_size: .
d_call: .
v_call: TRBV28
cdr3_aa: CASSSSGVADEETQYF
cdr3_nt: TGTGCCAGCAGTTCCTCGGGGGTAGCGGATGAAGAGACCCAGTACTTC

j_call: TRBJ2-3
clone_size: .
d_call: TRBD1
v_call: TRBV5-4
cdr3_aa: CASSRDREDTQYF
cdr3_nt: TGTGCCAGCAGTCGGGACAGGGAAGATACGCAGTATTTT

j_call: TRBJ2-7
clone_size: once
d_call: TRBD2
v_call: TRBV5-4
cdr3_aa: CASSLGSGSSNEQYF
cdr3_nt: TGTGCCAGCAGCTTGGGTAGCGGGAGTAGCAACGAGCAGTACTTC

j_call: TRBJ2-5
clone_size: .
d_call: TRBD2
v_call: TRBV5-1
cdr3_aa: CASSRGTSGIQETQYF
cdr3_nt: TGCGCCAGCAGTCGAGGGACTAGCGGTATCCAAGAGACCCAGTACTTC

j_call: TRBJ2-7
clone_size: .
d_call: .
v_call: TRBV3-1/TRBV3-2
cdr3_aa: CASSPLSIGGTGEQYF
cdr3_nt: TGTGCCAGCAGCCCCCTCTCGATAGGAGGAACGGGGGAGCAGTACTTC

j_call: TRBJ2-3
clone_size: .
d_call: .
v_call: TRBV4-2
cdr3_aa: CASSQVWPLLSTDTQYF
cdr3_nt: TGTGCCAGCAGCCAAGTGTGGCCCCTCCTTAGCACAGATACGCAGTATTTT

j_call: TRBJ2-1
clone_size: .
d_call: .
v_call: TRBV27
cdr3_aa: CASSLRPGHNEQFF
cdr3_nt: TGTGCCAGCAGTTTACGGCCAGGCCACAATGAGCAGTTCTTC

j_call: TRBJ2-7
clone_size: .
d_call: .
v_call: TRBV30
cdr3_aa: CAWSYTGIYEQYF
cdr3_nt: TGTGCCTGGAGTTATACAGGGATCTACGAGCAGTACTTC

j_call: TRBJ2-1
clone_size: .
d_call: TRBD2
v_call: TRBV5-1
cdr3_aa: CASSMTSGRVLSYNEQFF
cdr3_nt: TGCGCCAGCAGCATGACTAGCGGGAGGGTCCTCTCCTACAATGAGCAGTTCTTC

j_call: TRBJ1-6
clone_size: .
d_call: TRBD1
v_call: TRBV5-1
cdr3_aa: CASSRTGVSSPLHF
cdr3_nt: TGCGCCAGCAGCCGGACAGGGGTAAGTTCACCCCTCCACTTT

j_call: TRBJ1-2
clone_size: .
d_call: .
v_call: TRBV6-5
cdr3_aa: CASSYSTAGPHYGYTF
cdr3_nt: TGTGCCAGCAGTTACTCGACGGCGGGACCTCACTATGGCTACACCTTC

j_call: TRBJ2-7
clone_size: .
d_call: TRBD1
v_call: TRBV28
cdr3_aa: CASSLTGSHEQYF
cdr3_nt: TGTGCCAGCAGTTTGACAGGGTCCCACGAGCAGTACTTC

j_call: TRBJ2-3
clone_size: .
d_call: TRBD2
v_call: TRBV15
cdr3_aa: CATSRVAGGTQYF
cdr3_nt: TGTGCCACCAGCAGAGTAGCGGGAGGTACGCAGTATTTT

j_call: TRBJ2-7
clone_size: .
d_call: .
v_call: TRBV21-1
cdr3_aa: CASSLMGLAGVFGEQYF
cdr3_nt: TGTGCCAGCAGTTTAATGGGACTAGCGGGAGTATTTGGCGAGCAGTACTTC

j_call: TRBJ2-5
clone_size: .
d_call: .
v_call: TRBV2
cdr3_aa: CASRQGGETQYF
cdr3_nt: TGTGCCAGTAGACAGGGAGGAGAGACCCAGTACTTC